This T cell receptor beta chain was obtained from a study of T cells in Graves' hyperthyroidism and ophthalmopathy. Study conclusions and caveats: In validation, the model predicted ophthalmopathy. These predictions came a median roughly 6.5 months before onset.

Graves' hyperthyroidism without ophthalmopathy progression within 18 months was termed stable. Those with hyperthyroidism were 18 to 65 years old, newly diagnosed, and ill for under 2 months. This CDR3 has 14 amino acids. Trimming pared 4 bases from V and 8 bases from J, leaving 12 bases between. CDR1 and CDR2 from the germline V gene are LGHDT and YNNKEL (reference sequence). This clonotype has ten or more counts. Its antigen is not identified. Amplification yielded TCR beta CDR3 regions, with RNA transcripts as the source. Using the HTBI primer set, a first-round RT-PCR was run on the TCR CDR3. MiXCR was run by TCRdb on the multiplex PCR reads, yielding one entry per CDR3 protein. The sample contains 500,000 to 650,000 distinct CDR3 sequences, around 15% of which appear only once.

The TCR sequence derives from a woman aged 40 to 49 with Graves' hyperthyroidism. The sequencing sample was made of blood. The genes are TRBV3-1 and TRBJ1-6; D is unclear. In DNA form, the CDR3 reads TGTGCCAGCAGCCCGACTCGGTCGCATTCACCCCTCCACTTT. Protein: CASSPTRSHSPLHF. Full variable domain (missing parts from reference TRBV3-1 and TRBJ1-6): DTAVSQTPKYLVTQMGNDKSIKCEQNLGHDTMYWYKQDSKKFLKIMFSYNNKELIINETVPNRFSPKSPDKAHLNLHINSLELGDSAVYFCASSPTRSHSPLHFGNGTRLTVT.